These T cell receptor beta chains were read from a single sample in a study of blood T cell repertoires in COVID-19. Generated by immunoSEQ multiplex PCR, the TCRdb table keeps only in-frame clones and is missing some. The sample records some 220,000 clones, 80% being singletons. The sequenced material came from peripheral blood. The receptors stem from a human donor in a cohort sampled during active COVID-19. Both conserved end residues are part of each CDR3. A D gene is named only where the DNA matches it firmly. Rows may omit the clone size; those that give it use once, few, many or a size class.

V: TRBV9
size: -
D: -
J: TRBJ1-1
DNA: TGTGCCAGCAGCGTAGAAAGGGGCACTGAAGCTTTCTTT
CDR3: CASSVERGTEAFF

V: TRBV11-2
size: -
D: -
J: TRBJ2-5
DNA: TGTGCCAGCAGCTTAGAAGCTGGGGGGGAGACCCAGTACTTC
CDR3: CASSLEAGGETQYF

V: TRBV20-1
size: -
D: -
J: TRBJ1-2
DNA: TGCAGTGCGAGACAGAGGAGCTACACCTTC
CDR3: CSARQRSYTF

V: TRBV6-5
size: -
D: -
J: TRBJ2-7
DNA: TGTGCCAGCAGTTCCTCCGACAGGAGATCTGTCTACGAGCAGTACTTC
CDR3: CASSSSDRRSVYEQYF

V: TRBV3-1/TRBV3-2
size: -
D: TRBD2
J: TRBJ2-7
DNA: TGTGCCAGCAGCCAACTAGCGGGGGTTACCTACGAGCAGTACTTC
CDR3: CASSQLAGVTYEQYF

V: TRBV5-1
size: -
D: -
J: TRBJ1-1
DNA: TGCGCCAGCGGGGAACAGGGATTCACTGAAGCTTTCTTT
CDR3: CASGEQGFTEAFF

V: TRBV9
size: -
D: TRBD2
J: TRBJ2-3
DNA: TGTGCCAGCACCCCGGGACTAGCAGATACGCAGTATTTT
CDR3: CASTPGLADTQYF

V: TRBV5-5
size: once
D: -
J: TRBJ1-2
DNA: TGTGCCAGCAGCCCGGACACCAACTATGGCTACACCTTC
CDR3: CASSPDTNYGYTF

V: TRBV3-1/TRBV3-2
size: -
D: -
J: TRBJ2-7
DNA: TGTGCCAGCAGCCAAGGAGGGGGTAGCTCCTACGAGCAGTACTTC
CDR3: CASSQGGGSSYEQYF

V: TRBV7-8
size: -
D: TRBD1
J: TRBJ1-1
DNA: TGTGCCAGCAGCTCCCAGGGGGTGAACACTGAAGCTTTCTTT
CDR3: CASSSQGVNTEAFF

V: TRBV7-2
size: -
D: -
J: TRBJ2-6
DNA: TGTGCCAGCAGCTCCACAGGGTTAGGGGCCAACGTCCTGACTTTC
CDR3: CASSSTGLGANVLTF

V: TRBV3-1/TRBV3-2
size: -
D: TRBD1
J: TRBJ2-7
DNA: TGTGCCAGCAGCCAAGTTGGGGACAGGGGCTCAGAGCAGTACTTC
CDR3: CASSQVGDRGSEQYF

V: TRBV2
size: -
D: TRBD1
J: TRBJ1-4
DNA: TGTGCCAGCAGGAATAGACAGGGATATGAAAAACTGTTTTTT
CDR3: CASRNRQGYEKLFF

V: TRBV12-5
size: -
D: -
J: TRBJ2-3
DNA: TGTGCTAGTGGTTTGGTCCCGGGGACAGATACGCAGTATTTT
CDR3: CASGLVPGTDTQYF

V: TRBV5-8
size: -
D: -
J: TRBJ1-3
DNA: TGTGCCAGCAGCTTACCCGGGGCTGGAAACACCATATATTTT
CDR3: CASSLPGAGNTIYF

V: TRBV19
size: -
D: TRBD1
J: TRBJ2-3
DNA: TGTGCCAGTAGACGTTCAGCCGGGACAGGCACAGATACGCAGTATTTT
CDR3: CASRRSAGTGTDTQYF

V: TRBV28
size: -
D: -
J: TRBJ2-5
DNA: TGTGCCAGCAGTTTATCGGACAGACTATGGAGAGAGACCCAGTACTTC
CDR3: CASSLSDRLWRETQYF

V: TRBV19
size: -
D: TRBD1
J: TRBJ1-4
DNA: TGTGCCAGTAGTATCCGAACAGGGGAGCCTGAAAAACTGTTTTTT
CDR3: CASSIRTGEPEKLFF

V: TRBV6-1
size: once
D: -
J: TRBJ2-7
DNA: TGTGCCAGCAGTGAGGGGCCGACCGTTGGGCTCTACGAGCAGTACTTC
CDR3: CASSEGPTVGLYEQYF

V: TRBV2
size: -
D: -
J: TRBJ2-3
DNA: TGTGCCAGCAGTCAGGATACGCAGTATTTT
CDR3: CASSQDTQYF

V: TRBV15
size: -
D: TRBD1
J: TRBJ1-1
DNA: TGTGCCACCAGCAGGACAGGGGGCACTGAAGCTTTCTTT
CDR3: CATSRTGGTEAFF

V: TRBV28
size: -
D: TRBD1
J: TRBJ2-5
DNA: TGTGCCAGCAGTTCCTCGGGACAGGGGCGATTTAGCCCGACTAGTGTAGAGACCCAGTACTTC
CDR3: CASSSSGQGRFSPTSVETQYF

V: TRBV3-1/TRBV3-2
size: -
D: TRBD2
J: TRBJ2-2
DNA: TGTGCCAGCAGCCAAGGGGCTAGCGGGAGGCCAGCGAACACCGGGGAGCTGTTTTTT
CDR3: CASSQGASGRPANTGELFF

V: TRBV29-1
size: -
D: -
J: TRBJ2-5
DNA: TGCAGCGTTGGTTTCCTGGGGGGCGGGAGCACAGAGACCCAGTACTTC
CDR3: CSVGFLGGGSTETQYF

V: TRBV9
size: once
D: -
J: TRBJ2-7
DNA: TGTGCCAGCAGCGTAGGCGGGGGCCCCTACGAGCAGTACTTC
CDR3: CASSVGGGPYEQYF

V: TRBV18
size: -
D: -
J: TRBJ2-1
DNA: TGTGCCAGCTCGTCCCGGGGGGCTCCAGGCTCCTACAATGAGCAGTTCTTC
CDR3: CASSSRGAPGSYNEQFF

V: TRBV5-5
size: few
D: -
J: TRBJ1-1
DNA: TGTGCCAGCAGCTTGGTGCAGGTTAACACTGAAGCTTTCTTT
CDR3: CASSLVQVNTEAFF

V: TRBV29-1
size: -
D: TRBD1
J: TRBJ1-2
DNA: TGCAGCGCCGCCGGACAGGGGGGTTCCTATGGCTACACCTTC
CDR3: CSAAGQGGSYGYTF

V: TRBV11-2
size: -
D: -
J: TRBJ1-2
DNA: TGTGCCAGCAGGCCAGGGGACAACTATGGCTACACCTTC
CDR3: CASRPGDNYGYTF

V: TRBV5-6
size: -
D: -
J: TRBJ1-4
DNA: TGTGCCAGCAGCTTAACAGGACCGGGGGAAACAACTAATGAAAAACTGTTTTTT
CDR3: CASSLTGPGETTNEKLFF

V: TRBV19
size: -
D: -
J: TRBJ1-2
DNA: TGTGCCAGTAGACAGGGAGACTATGGCTACACCTTC
CDR3: CASRQGDYGYTF

V: TRBV4-1
size: -
D: TRBD2
J: TRBJ2-2
DNA: TGCGCCAGCAGCCACGAGACTAGCGGGGGCCACAACACCGGGGAGCTGTTTTTT
CDR3: CASSHETSGGHNTGELFF

V: TRBV6-2/TRBV6-3
size: few
D: -
J: TRBJ1-5
DNA: TGTGCCAGCAGCCAACCCGGACAGTCGAATCAGCCCCAGCATTTT
CDR3: CASSQPGQSNQPQHF

V: TRBV7-8
size: -
D: -
J: TRBJ1-5
DNA: TGTGCCAGCAGCCCGGGGTCAGACAATCAGCCCCAGCATTTT
CDR3: CASSPGSDNQPQHF

V: TRBV25-1
size: once
D: TRBD1
J: TRBJ1-2
DNA: TGTGCCAGCAGTAGCTCAGGGGGACGGTATGGCTACACCTTC
CDR3: CASSSSGGRYGYTF

V: TRBV28
size: -
D: -
J: TRBJ1-2
DNA: TGTGCCAGCAGCACGGACAGCTATGGCTACACCTTC
CDR3: CASSTDSYGYTF

V: TRBV30
size: -
D: TRBD2
J: TRBJ2-3
DNA: TGTGCCTGGAGTTCTGGCGGGGGGACAGATACGCAGTATTTT
CDR3: CAWSSGGGTDTQYF

V: TRBV4-1
size: -
D: -
J: TRBJ1-4
DNA: TGCGCCAGCAGCCAAGGGGCGCGCGAAAAACTGTTTTTT
CDR3: CASSQGAREKLFF

V: TRBV11-2
size: -
D: TRBD2
J: TRBJ2-5
DNA: TGTGCCAGCAGCTTTACTAGCGGGAGAGGCGAGACCCAGTACTTC
CDR3: CASSFTSGRGETQYF

V: TRBV9
size: once
D: TRBD2
J: TRBJ2-1
DNA: TGTGCCAGCAGCGTAGGAACTAGCGGGAGCGATGAGCAGTTCTTC
CDR3: CASSVGTSGSDEQFF

V: TRBV7-9
size: -
D: TRBD1
J: TRBJ2-7
DNA: TGTGCCAGCAGCTCAGGGGGCGCTGATTTCGACGAGCAGTACTTC
CDR3: CASSSGGADFDEQYF

V: TRBV5-1
size: -
D: -
J: TRBJ2-2
DNA: TGCGCCAGCAGCCCTGTTTTAGGGGGGGACACCGGGGAGCTGTTTTTT
CDR3: CASSPVLGGDTGELFF

V: TRBV5-1
size: -
D: TRBD1
J: TRBJ2-1
DNA: TGCGCCAGCAGCTCCGGGACAGGGGGCGTCTATGAGCAGTTCTTC
CDR3: CASSSGTGGVYEQFF

V: TRBV27
size: -
D: TRBD1
J: TRBJ2-5
DNA: TGTGCCAGCAGTTATACAGGGGCCCAAGAGACCCAGTACTTC
CDR3: CASSYTGAQETQYF

V: TRBV5-1
size: -
D: -
J: TRBJ2-7
DNA: TGCGCCAGCAGCTTGGGAAGCCCCTACGAGCAGTACTTC
CDR3: CASSLGSPYEQYF

V: TRBV10-3
size: few
D: -
J: TRBJ1-3
DNA: TGTGCCGTCCGGGACACCATCTCTGGAAACACCATATATTTT
CDR3: CAVRDTISGNTIYF

V: TRBV2
size: -
D: -
J: TRBJ2-1
DNA: TGTGCCAGCAGTGAGGTTTTTGCTACCGGCCGGGACTCCTACAATGAGCAGTTCTTC
CDR3: CASSEVFATGRDSYNEQFF

V: TRBV7-2
size: few
D: -
J: TRBJ1-5
DNA: TGTGCCAGCAGCTTAAGGGCAGGGGCCAATCAGCCCCAGCATTTT
CDR3: CASSLRAGANQPQHF

V: TRBV14
size: -
D: TRBD1
J: TRBJ2-7
DNA: TGTGCCAGCAGCCCCTTTGGCAGGGGGACCTACGAGCAGTACTTC
CDR3: CASSPFGRGTYEQYF

V: TRBV23-1
size: -
D: -
J: TRBJ2-1
DNA: TGCGCCAGCAGCCGGGACTCCCCCTACAATGAGCAGTTCTTC
CDR3: CASSRDSPYNEQFF

V: TRBV4-1
size: few
D: TRBD2
J: TRBJ2-5
DNA: TGCGCCAGCAGCCAAGATTTTAGGACTAGCGGGCCAGCGGACTGGGAGACCCAGTACTTC
CDR3: CASSQDFRTSGPADWETQYF

V: TRBV6-4
size: -
D: TRBD2
J: TRBJ2-2
DNA: TGTGCCAGCAGCCGAGGGTTAGCGGGTAACACCGGGGAGCTGTTTTTT
CDR3: CASSRGLAGNTGELFF

V: TRBV5-1
size: -
D: TRBD1
J: TRBJ1-5
DNA: TGCGCCAGCAGCGTAGGGACAGGGGTTCAGCCCCAGCATTTT
CDR3: CASSVGTGVQPQHF